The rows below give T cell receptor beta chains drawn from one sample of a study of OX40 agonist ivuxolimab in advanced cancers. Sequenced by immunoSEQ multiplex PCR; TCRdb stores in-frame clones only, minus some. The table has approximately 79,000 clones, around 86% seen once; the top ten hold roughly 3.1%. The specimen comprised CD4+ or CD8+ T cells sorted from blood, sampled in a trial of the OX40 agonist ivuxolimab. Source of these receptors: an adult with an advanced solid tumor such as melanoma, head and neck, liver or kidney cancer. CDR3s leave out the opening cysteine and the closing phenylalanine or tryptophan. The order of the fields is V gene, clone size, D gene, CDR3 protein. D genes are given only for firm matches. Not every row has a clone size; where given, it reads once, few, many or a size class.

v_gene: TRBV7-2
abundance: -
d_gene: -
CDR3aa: ASSLGRTQETQY

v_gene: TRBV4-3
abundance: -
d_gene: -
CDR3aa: ASSQGWTAKSPLH

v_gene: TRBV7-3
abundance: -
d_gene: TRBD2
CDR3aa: ASSPGVSGRPLDTQY

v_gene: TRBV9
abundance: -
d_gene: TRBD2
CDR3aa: ASSPILAGVSYNEQF

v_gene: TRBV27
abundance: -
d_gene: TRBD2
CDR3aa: ASSLLRGLAGELGEQF

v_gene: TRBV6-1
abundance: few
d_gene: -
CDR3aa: ASRRDGGVGEAF

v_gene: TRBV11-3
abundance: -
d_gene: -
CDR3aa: ASSTRGGRGETQY

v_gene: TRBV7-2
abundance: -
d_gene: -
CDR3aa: ASSPGPLNTEAF

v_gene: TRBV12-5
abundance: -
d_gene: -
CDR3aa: ASGLVLFQREKYNEQF

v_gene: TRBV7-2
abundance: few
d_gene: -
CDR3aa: ASSQDVNPGNTIY

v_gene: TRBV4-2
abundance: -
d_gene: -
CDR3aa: ASSSDSAGYEQY

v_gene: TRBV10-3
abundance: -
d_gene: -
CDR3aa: AISDGGPPQY

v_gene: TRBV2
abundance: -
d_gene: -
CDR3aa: ASRGLYEQY